The clone carrying this TCR beta chain was detected a few times. What it binds is unknown. The data derive from a study of T-cell reconstitution after alpha-beta-depleted transplantation in children. Whole-study results and caveats: Surviving recipient T cells and thymic progenitors underlay high day-60 TCRbeta diversity in some patients. Approximately two months post-transplant, alpha-beta T cells reportedly originated from several hundred expanded graft clones.

Unique molecular identifiers were incorporated into the prepared TCRbeta library. One entry per CDR3 protein results from TCRdb running MiXCR on the PCR reads. Of approximately 1,000,000 distinct CDR3 sequences in the sample, about 29% were seen once. The starting material was PBMCs, mostly from graft donor cells, obtained 360 days after TCRalphabeta/CD19-depleted stem cell transplant. The clonotype comes from a boy in the first two years of life who had a stem cell transplant for SCID, so the T cells may come from the graft donor.

For the CDR3, the DNA is TGCGCCAGCAGCCAAGATCGGCTAGCGGGGGGGCCGGGTGAGCAGTTCTTC. As protein: CASSQDRLAGGPGEQFF. The chain recombines TRBV4-3 with TRBJ2-1; 12 bases fit TRBD2. The J segment lost 9 bases and the V segment lost 0 bases, leaving 9 bases of the junction unmatched. CDR1 is LGHNA and CDR2 is YSLEER in the germline V gene. The CDR3 has 17 amino acids.